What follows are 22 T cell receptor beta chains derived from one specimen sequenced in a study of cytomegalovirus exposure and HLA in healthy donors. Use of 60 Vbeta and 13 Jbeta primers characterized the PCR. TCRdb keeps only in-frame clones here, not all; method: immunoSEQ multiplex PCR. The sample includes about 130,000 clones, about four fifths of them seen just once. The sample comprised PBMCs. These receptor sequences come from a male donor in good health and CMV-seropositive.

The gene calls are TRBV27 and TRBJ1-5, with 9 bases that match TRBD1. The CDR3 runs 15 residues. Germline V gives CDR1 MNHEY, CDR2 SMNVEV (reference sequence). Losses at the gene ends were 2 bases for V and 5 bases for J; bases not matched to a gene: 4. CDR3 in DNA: TGTGCCAGCAGTTTAGGGACAGGGAAAGATCAGCCCCAGCATTTT. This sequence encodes CASSLGTGKDQPQHF.

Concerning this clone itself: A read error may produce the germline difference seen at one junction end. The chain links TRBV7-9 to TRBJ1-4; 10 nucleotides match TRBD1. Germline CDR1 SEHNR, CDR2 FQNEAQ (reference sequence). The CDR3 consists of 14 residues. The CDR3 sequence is CSSSSGQGNEKLFF. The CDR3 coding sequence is TGTTCCAGCAGCTCGGGACAGGGGAATGAGAAACTGTTTTTT.

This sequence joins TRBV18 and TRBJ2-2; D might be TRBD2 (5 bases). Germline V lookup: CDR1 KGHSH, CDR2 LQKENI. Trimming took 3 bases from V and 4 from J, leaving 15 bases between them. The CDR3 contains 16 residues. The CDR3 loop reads CASSPRAFYSTGELFF. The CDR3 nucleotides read TGTGCCAGCTCACCGAGGGCTTTTTATAGCACCGGGGAGCTGTTTTTT. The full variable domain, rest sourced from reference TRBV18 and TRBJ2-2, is NAGVMQNPRHLVRRRGQEARLRCSPMKGHSHVYWYRQLPEEGLKFMVYLQKENIIDESGMPKERFSAEFPKEGPSILRIQQVVRGDSAAYFCASSPRAFYSTGELFFGEGSRLTVL.

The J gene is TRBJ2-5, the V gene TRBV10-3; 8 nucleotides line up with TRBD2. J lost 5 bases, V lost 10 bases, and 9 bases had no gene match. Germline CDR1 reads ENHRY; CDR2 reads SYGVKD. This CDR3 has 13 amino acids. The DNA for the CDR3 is TGTGCCACGTCTAGCGGGTTCGGCGAGACCCAGTACTTC. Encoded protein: CATSSGFGETQYF.

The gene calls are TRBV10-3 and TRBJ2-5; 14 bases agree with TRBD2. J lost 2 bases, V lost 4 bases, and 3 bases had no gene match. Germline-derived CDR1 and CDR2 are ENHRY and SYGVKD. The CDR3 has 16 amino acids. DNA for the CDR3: TGTGCCATCAGTGGCGGACTAGCGGGGGGACAAGAGACCCAGTACTTC. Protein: CAISGGLAGGQETQYF.

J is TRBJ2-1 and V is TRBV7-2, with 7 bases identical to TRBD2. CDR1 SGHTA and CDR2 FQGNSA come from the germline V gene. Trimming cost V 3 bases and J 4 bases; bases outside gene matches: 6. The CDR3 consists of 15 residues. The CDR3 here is CASSLTGGMYNEQFF. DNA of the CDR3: TGTGCCAGCAGCTTGACGGGAGGCATGTACAATGAGCAGTTCTTC.

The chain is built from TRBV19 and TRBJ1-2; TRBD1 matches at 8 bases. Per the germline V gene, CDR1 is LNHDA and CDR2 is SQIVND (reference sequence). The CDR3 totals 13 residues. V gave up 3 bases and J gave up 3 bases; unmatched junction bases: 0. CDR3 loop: CASSMDRDYGYTF. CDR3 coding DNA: TGTGCCAGTAGTATGGACAGGGACTATGGCTACACCTTC.

CDR3 nucleotide sequence: TGTGCCAGCAGCCCCTATCCAGGGGCGTTCGGAGGCTACACCTTC. This translates into CASSPYPGAFGGYTF. The genes are TRBV7-9 and TRBJ1-2; tentative D call: TRBD1 (6 bases). CDR3 length: 15 residues. The V end lost 5 bases, the J end lost 8 bases, and 21 bases lay between the germline ends. Germline lookup yields CDR1 SEHNR and CDR2 FQNEAQ (reference sequence).

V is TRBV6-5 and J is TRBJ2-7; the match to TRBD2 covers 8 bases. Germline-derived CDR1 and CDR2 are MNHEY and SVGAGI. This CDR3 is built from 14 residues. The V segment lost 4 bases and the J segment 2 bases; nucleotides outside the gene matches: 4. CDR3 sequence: CASSWTGGTYEQYF. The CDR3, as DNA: TGTGCCAGCAGTTGGACGGGAGGGACCTACGAGCAGTACTTC.

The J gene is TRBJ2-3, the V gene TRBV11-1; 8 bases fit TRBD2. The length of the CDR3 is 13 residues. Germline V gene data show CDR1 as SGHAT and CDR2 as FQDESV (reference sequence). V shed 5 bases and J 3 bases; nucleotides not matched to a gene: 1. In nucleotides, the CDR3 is TGTGCCAGCAGCCGACTAGCGACAGATACGCAGTATTTT. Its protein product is CASSRLATDTQYF.

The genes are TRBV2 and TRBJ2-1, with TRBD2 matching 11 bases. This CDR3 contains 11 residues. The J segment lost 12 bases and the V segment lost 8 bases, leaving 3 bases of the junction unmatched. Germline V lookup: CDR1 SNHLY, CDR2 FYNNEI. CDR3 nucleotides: TGTGCCAGCGACCTAGCGGGAGGGCAGTTCTTC. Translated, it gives CASDLAGGQFF.

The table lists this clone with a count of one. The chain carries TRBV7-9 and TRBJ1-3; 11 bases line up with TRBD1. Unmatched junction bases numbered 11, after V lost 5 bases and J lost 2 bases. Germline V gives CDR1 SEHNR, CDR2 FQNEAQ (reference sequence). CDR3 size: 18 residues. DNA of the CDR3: TGTGCCAGCAGCCCCGATCCACCGGGACAGGGGGCTGGAAACACCATATATTTT. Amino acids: CASSPDPPGQGAGNTIYF.

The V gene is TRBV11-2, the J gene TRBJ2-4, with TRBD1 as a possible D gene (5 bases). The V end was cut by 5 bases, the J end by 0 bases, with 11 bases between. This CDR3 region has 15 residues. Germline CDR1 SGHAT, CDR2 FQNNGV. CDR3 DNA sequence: TGTGCCAGCAGCCAGATAGGGGAAGCCAAAAACATTCAGTACTTC. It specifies CASSQIGEAKNIQYF.

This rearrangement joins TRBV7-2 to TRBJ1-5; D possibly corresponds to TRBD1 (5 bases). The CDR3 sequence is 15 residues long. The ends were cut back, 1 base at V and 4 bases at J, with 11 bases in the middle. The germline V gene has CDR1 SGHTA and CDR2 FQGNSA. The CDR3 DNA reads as TGTGCCAGCAGCTTAGGGGGGGGAAGGAATCAGCCCCAGCATTTT. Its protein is CASSLGGGRNQPQHF.

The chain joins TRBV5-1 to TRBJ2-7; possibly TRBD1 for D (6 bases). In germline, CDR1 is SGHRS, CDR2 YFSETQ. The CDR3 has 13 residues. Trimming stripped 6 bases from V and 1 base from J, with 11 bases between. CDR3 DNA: TGCGCCAGCACGACAGGAGGTTCCTACGAGCAGTACTTC. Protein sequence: CASTTGGSYEQYF.

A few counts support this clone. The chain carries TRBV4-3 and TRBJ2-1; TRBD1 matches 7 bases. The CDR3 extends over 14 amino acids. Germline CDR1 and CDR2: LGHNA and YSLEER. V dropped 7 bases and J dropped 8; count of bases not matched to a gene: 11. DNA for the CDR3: TGCGCCAGCAAGCTCGATCGACAGGGCGATGAGCAGTTCTTC. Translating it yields CASKLDRQGDEQFF.

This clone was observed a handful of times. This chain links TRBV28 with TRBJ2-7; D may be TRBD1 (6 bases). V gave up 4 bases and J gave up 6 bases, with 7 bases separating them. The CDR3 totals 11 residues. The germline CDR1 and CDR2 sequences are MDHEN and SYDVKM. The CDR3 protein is CASSYRAEQYF. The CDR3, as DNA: TGTGCCAGCAGTTACAGGGCCGAGCAGTACTTC.

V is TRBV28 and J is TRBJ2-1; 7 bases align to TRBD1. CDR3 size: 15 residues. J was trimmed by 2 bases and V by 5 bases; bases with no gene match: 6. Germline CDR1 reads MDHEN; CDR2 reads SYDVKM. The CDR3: CASSLTGQTYNEQFF. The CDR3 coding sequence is TGTGCCAGCAGTCTGACAGGGCAGACCTACAATGAGCAGTTCTTC.

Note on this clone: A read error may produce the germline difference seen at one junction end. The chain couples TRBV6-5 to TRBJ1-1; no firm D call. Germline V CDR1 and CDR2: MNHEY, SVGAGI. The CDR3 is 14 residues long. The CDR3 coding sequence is TGTGCCAGCAGCTACTTCCACACGAACACTGAAGCTTTCTTT. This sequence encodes CASSYFHTNTEAFF.

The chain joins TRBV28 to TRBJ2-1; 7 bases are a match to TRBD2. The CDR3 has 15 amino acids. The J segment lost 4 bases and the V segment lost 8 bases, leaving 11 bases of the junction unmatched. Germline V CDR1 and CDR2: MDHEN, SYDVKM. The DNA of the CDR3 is TGTGCCAGCTCCTCCCCGGGGGGATTGTACAATGAGCAGTTCTTC. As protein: CASSSPGGLYNEQFF.

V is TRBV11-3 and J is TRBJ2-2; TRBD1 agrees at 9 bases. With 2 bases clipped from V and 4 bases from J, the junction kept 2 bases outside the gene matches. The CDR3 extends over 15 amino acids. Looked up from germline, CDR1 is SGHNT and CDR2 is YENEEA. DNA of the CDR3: TGTGCCAGCAGCTTAAGACAGGGGGGCACCGGGGAGCTGTTTTTT. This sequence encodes CASSLRQGGTGELFF.

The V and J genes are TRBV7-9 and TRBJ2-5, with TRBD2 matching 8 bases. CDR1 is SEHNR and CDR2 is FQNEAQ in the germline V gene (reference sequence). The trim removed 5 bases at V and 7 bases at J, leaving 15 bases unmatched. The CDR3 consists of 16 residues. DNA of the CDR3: TGTGCCAGCAGCCGCACCACCGTAGCGGGAAAGGGGACCCAGTACTTC. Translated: CASSRTTVAGKGTQYF. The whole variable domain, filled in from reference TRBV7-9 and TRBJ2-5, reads DTGVSQNPRHKITKRGQNVTFRCDPISEHNRLYWYRQTLGQGPEFLTYFQNEAQLEKSRLLSDRFSAERPKGSFSTLEIQRTEQGDSAMYLCASSRTTVAGKGTQYFGPGTRLLVL.